The next 18 T cell receptor beta chains were all read from a single sample in a study of shared clonotypes between healthy human individuals. Measured with immunoSEQ multiplex PCR; TCRdb has only the in-frame clones, and not every one. The sample yields about 580,000 clones, 95% to 98% seen once. It was CD45RO-negative cells, positively selected for CCR7, that made up naive CD8 cells, with terminally differentiated effector memory CD45RA+ cells excluded. The sequenced material came from naive CD8+ T cells sorted from blood. The receptors were gathered from a man aged 25 to 40 in good health.

The gene calls are TRBV19 and TRBJ2-5; D is possibly TRBD2 (6 bases). The CDR3 covers 15 residues. Trimming pared 1 base from V and 0 bases from J, leaving 9 bases between. CDR1 is LNHDA and CDR2 is SQIVND in the germline V gene (reference sequence). The CDR3 nucleotides read TGTGCCAGTAGTATAGCGGGACTGTACCAAGAGACCCAGTACTTC. Its translation: CASSIAGLYQETQYF. The full variable domain, in which reference TRBV19 and TRBJ2-5 provide the parts outside the CDR3, is DGGITQSPKYLFRKEGQNVTLSCEQNLNHDAMYWYRQDPGQGLRLIYYSQIVNDFQKGDIAEGYSVSREKKESFPLTVTSAQKNPTAFYLCASSIAGLYQETQYFGPGTRLLVL.

CDR3 residues: CASSLYGAEYEQYF. CDR3 coding DNA: TGCGCCAGCAGCTTGTACGGAGCTGAATACGAGCAGTACTTC. The rearrangement joins TRBV5-1 to TRBJ2-7; no clear D gene. The V gene's germline CDR1 is SGHRS and CDR2 YFSETQ. The CDR3 sequence is 14 residues long. Trimming stripped 1 base from V and 4 bases from J, with 12 bases between.

The rearrangement uses TRBV9 and TRBJ2-1, with TRBD1 as a possible D gene (6 bases). CDR3 length equals 14 residues. The germline V gene has CDR1 SGDLS and CDR2 YYNGEE. The V gene lost 3 bases and the J gene lost 3 bases, with 10 bases spanning the gap. For the CDR3, the DNA is TGTGCCAGCAGCGGGACGGGACACTACAATGAGCAGTTCTTC. It codes for CASSGTGHYNEQFF.

V is TRBV25-1 and J is TRBJ1-5; D not resolved. The V gene's germline CDR1 is MGHDK and CDR2 SYGVNS. This CDR3 is built from 15 residues. Trimming left V 2 bases short and J 6 bases short, with 14 bases between. The CDR3: CASSEGETEGQPQHF. The CDR3 nucleotides read TGTGCCAGCAGTGAAGGTGAAACCGAAGGTCAGCCCCAGCATTTT.

The chain carries TRBV7-9 and TRBJ2-7; 7 bases line up with TRBD2. Germline V lookup: CDR1 SEHNR, CDR2 FQNEAQ (reference sequence). This CDR3 has 15 amino acids. J gave up 7 bases and V 5 bases, and 14 bases lay outside the gene matches. Here the CDR3 DNA reads TGTGCCAGCAGCCCCGTTGTTGCGGGAGAACGGGAGCAGTACTTC. Amino acids: CASSPVVAGEREQYF.

V and J are TRBV18 and TRBJ2-1, with 7 bases fitting TRBD2. Unmatched junction bases numbered 3, after V lost 2 bases and J lost 5 bases. In germline, CDR1 is KGHSH, CDR2 LQKENI. The CDR3 extends over 14 amino acids. The CDR3 coding sequence is TGTGCCAGCTCACCAGGGGGGGGTCACAATGAGCAGTTCTTC. This gives the protein CASSPGGGHNEQFF. Looking up the rest from reference TRBV18 and TRBJ2-1 gives the full variable domain: NAGVMQNPRHLVRRRGQEARLRCSPMKGHSHVYWYRQLPEEGLKFMVYLQKENIIDESGMPKERFSAEFPKEGPSILRIQQVVRGDSAAYFCASSPGGGHNEQFFGPGTRLTVL.

V is TRBV14 and J is TRBJ2-7; D gene unclear. Germline CDR1 reads SGHDN; CDR2 reads FVKESK. The CDR3 contains 14 residues. V lost 0 bases and J 5 bases, leaving 11 bases between the germline ends. The CDR3 DNA follows: TGTGCCAGCAGCCAAGATGCACTAAGCGACGAGCAGTACTTC. Its protein product is CASSQDALSDEQYF. Variable domain in full (rest from reference TRBV14 and TRBJ2-7): EAGVTQFPSHSVIEKGQTVTLRCDPISGHDNLYWYRRVMGKEIKFLLHFVKESKQDESGMPNNRFLAERTGGTYSTLKVQPAELEDSGVYFCASSQDALSDEQYFGPGTRLTVT.

As to this clone: Sequence at one end of the junction differs from germline and may be a read error. V usage is TRBV4-1 and J usage is TRBJ1-2, with TRBD1 identical over 7 bases. CDR3 size: 16 residues. Germline V gene data show CDR1 as MGHRA and CDR2 as YSYEKL. The CDR3 sequence: CASSPTDRRLNFGYTF. The CDR3 coding sequence is TGCGCCAGCAGCCCGACGGACAGGCGATTGAACTTTGGCTACACCTTC.

J is TRBJ2-1 and V is TRBV4-3, with 10 bases identical to TRBD2. This CDR3 spans 17 amino acids. CDR1 is LGHNA and CDR2 is YSLEER in the germline V gene. After removal of 0 bases from V and 5 bases from J, the junction contained 7 bases not matched to a gene. CDR3 residues: CASSQDWTSGINNEQFF. The CDR3 DNA reads TGCGCCAGCAGCCAAGATTGGACTAGCGGAATCAACAATGAGCAGTTCTTC.

V gene TRBV6-1 combines with J gene TRBJ1-1, with TRBD1 identical over 10 bases. After removal of 3 bases from V and 3 bases from J, the junction contained 1 base not matched to a gene. Germline assignment: CDR1 MNHNS and CDR2 SASEGT. CDR3 size: 14 residues. The CDR3 coding sequence is TGTGCCAGCAGTGACGGACAGGGGGACACTGAAGCTTTCTTT. Translated: CASSDGQGDTEAFF.

V is TRBV11-2 and J is TRBJ1-4; D is undetermined. The germline V gene encodes CDR1 SGHAT and CDR2 FQNNGV. The V end lost 0 bases, the J end lost 8 bases, and 7 bases lay between the germline ends. This CDR3 contains 13 residues. For the CDR3, the DNA is TGTGCCAGCAGCTTAGAGGCTAGGGAAAAACTGTTTTTT. As protein: CASSLEAREKLFF.

This chain joins TRBV7-9 and TRBJ2-1, with D possibly being TRBD2 (6 bases). Germline lookup yields CDR1 SEHNR and CDR2 FQNEAQ (reference sequence). Trimming stripped 3 bases from V and 10 bases from J, with 10 bases between. The CDR3 covers 12 residues. Here the CDR3 DNA reads TGTGCCAGCAGCTTTGGGCGGGAAGAGCAGTTCTTC. Translated, it gives CASSFGREEQFF.

This sequence joins TRBV29-1 and TRBJ2-5; D possibly corresponds to TRBD1 (5 bases). CDR3 size: 12 residues. CDR1 is SQVTM, CDR2 ANQGSEA, per germline. V was cut by 4 bases and J by 2 bases, with 8 bases left in between. The CDR3 region is CSVADRQETQYF. CDR3 DNA: TGCAGCGTTGCCGACAGACAAGAGACCCAGTACTTC.

A single count supports this clone. The rearrangement links TRBV4-3 to TRBJ2-7, with D perhaps TRBD2 (5 bases). The CDR3 is 14 residues long. V lost 2 bases and J lost 6, with 14 bases in between. CDR1 LGHNA and CDR2 YSLEER come from the germline V gene. Here the CDR3 reads CASSQYERLREQYF. The CDR3 bases are TGCGCCAGCAGCCAATACGAGAGACTACGCGAGCAGTACTTC.

This sequence joins TRBV6-5 and TRBJ2-1; D is possibly TRBD2 (7 bases). This CDR3 region has 14 residues. The germline V and J ends were trimmed by 6 bases and 5 bases, with 14 bases remaining between them. Germline-derived CDR1 and CDR2 are MNHEY and SVGAGI. The CDR3 coding sequence is TGTGCCAGCAGCTCGGGGGGCCTGGACAATGAGCAGTTCTTC. Amino acids: CASSSGGLDNEQFF.

The V gene is TRBV2, the J gene TRBJ2-3; 8 bases are shared with TRBD2. CDR1 and CDR2 (germline): SNHLY, FYNNEI. V was clipped by 2 bases and J by 1 base; unmatched bases: 5. This CDR3 spans 16 amino acids. CDR3 sequence: CASSESSGRGTDTQYF. The CDR3 DNA reads as TGTGCCAGCAGTGAATCGAGCGGGAGAGGCACAGATACGCAGTATTTT.

For the CDR3, the DNA is TGTGCCAGCAGTTTGGGGTTAACCGAGCAGTACTTC. Its protein is CASSLGLTEQYF. The chain combines TRBV28 with TRBJ2-7; D is undetermined. This CDR3 has 12 residues. The germline gives CDR1 MDHEN, CDR2 SYDVKM. Trimming left V 3 bases short and J 6 bases short, with 9 bases between.

The chain combines TRBV9 with TRBJ2-5; no definite D call. Trimming cost V 3 bases and J 0 bases, with 3 bases left between them. This CDR3 contains 12 residues. Germline CDR1 SGDLS, CDR2 YYNGEE. The CDR3 DNA reads as TGTGCCAGCAGCGATAACCAAGAGACCCAGTACTTC. Translating gives CASSDNQETQYF. The full variable domain, its missing parts supplied by reference TRBV9 and TRBJ2-5, is DSGVTQTPKHLITATGQRVTLRCSPRSGDLSVYWYQQSLDQGLQFLIQYYNGEERAKGNILERFSAQQFPDLHSELNLSSLELGDSALYFCASSDNQETQYFGPGTRLLVL.